These 20 T cell receptor beta chains were all obtained from the same sample, sequenced in a study of T cell responses to AZD1222 COVID-19 vaccine. Clones were sequenced by immunoSEQ multiplex PCR, and TCRdb holds only the in-frame ones, with some missing. The sample has approximately 210,000 clones; around 94% are singletons. The sample was peripheral blood, taken 28 days after the second dose of the MenACWY control vaccine. Every receptor here comes from an adult who received the MenACWY meningococcal vaccine as a control.

The V and J genes are TRBV6-5 and TRBJ1-1; maybe TRBD1 (6 bases). V lost 4 bases and J 3 bases, leaving 15 bases between the germline ends. The CDR3 loop spans 15 amino acids. Germline V gene data show CDR1 as MNHEY and CDR2 as SVGAGI. The CDR3 here is CASSFDTGWDTEAFF. CDR3 sequence (DNA): TGTGCCAGCAGTTTCGATACAGGGTGGGACACTGAAGCTTTCTTT.

This clone appeared a single time. The chain couples TRBV3-1 (or the pseudogene TRBV3-2) to TRBJ2-3; possibly TRBD1 for D (6 bases). From germline, CDR1 is LGHDT and CDR2 YNNKEL (reference sequence). Trimming shortened V by 5 bases and J by 3 bases, and 9 bases separated the two germline ends. This CDR3 spans 13 amino acids. CDR3 sequence reads: CASSTTGTDTQYF. The DNA for the CDR3 is TGTGCCAGCAGCACCACAGGGACAGATACGCAGTATTTT.

The chain links TRBV30 to TRBJ2-5, with no clear D. Per germline, CDR1 GTSNPN and CDR2 SVGIG (reference sequence). V was clipped by 5 bases and J by 2 bases, with 12 bases between them. The CDR3 has 13 amino acids. The CDR3 region is CAWGLGTQETQYF. CDR3 nucleotide sequence: TGTGCCTGGGGGCTGGGAACACAAGAGACCCAGTACTTC. Drawing the rest from reference TRBV30 and TRBJ2-5, the complete variable domain is SQTIHQWPATLVQPVGSPLSLECTVEGTSNPNLYWYRQAAGRGLQLLFYSVGIGQISSEVPQNLSASRPQDRQFILSSKKLLLSDSGFYLCAWGLGTQETQYFGPGTRLLVL.

The DNA of the CDR3 is TGTGCCAGTAGTCTTTCAACCGGGAAGACTAATGAAAAACTGTTTTTT. As protein: CASSLSTGKTNEKLFF. The chain links TRBV19 to TRBJ1-4, with D unresolved. The CDR3 runs 16 residues. V was clipped by 5 bases and J by 2 bases, with 15 bases between them. Germline CDR1 LNHDA, CDR2 SQIVND (reference sequence).

This clone occurred once. V usage is TRBV29-1 and J usage is TRBJ2-2; possibly TRBD2 for D (5 bases). The CDR3 runs to 13 residues. CDR1 and CDR2 (germline): SQVTM, ANQGSEA. V was cut by 4 bases and J by 8 bases, with 14 bases left in between. CDR3 residues: CSVGVPPGGELFF. The CDR3 DNA follows: TGCAGCGTTGGGGTCCCCCCGGGGGGGGAGCTGTTTTTT.

V gene TRBV5-1 combines with J gene TRBJ2-1; D possibly matches TRBD1 or TRBD2 (5 bases each). Germline CDR1 SGHRS, CDR2 YFSETQ. CDR3 size: 15 residues. Deletions cut 3 bases from V and 0 bases from J, with 10 bases between. CDR3: CASSWDASSYNEQFF. CDR3 bases: TGCGCCAGCAGCTGGGACGCGAGCTCCTACAATGAGCAGTTCTTC. Combining the CDR3 with reference TRBV5-1 and TRBJ2-1 gives the whole variable domain KAGVTQTPRYLIKTRGQQVTLSCSPISGHRSVSWYQQTPGQGLQFLFEYFSETQRNKGNFPGRFSGRQFSNSRSEMNVSTLELGDSALYLCASSWDASSYNEQFFGPGTRLTVL.

The chain links TRBV7-3 to TRBJ2-3, with D perhaps TRBD2 (7 bases). CDR1 SGHTA and CDR2 FQGTGA come from the germline V gene. V was cut by 5 bases and J by 6 bases, with 15 bases left in between. The CDR3 covers 14 residues. The DNA for the CDR3 is TGTGCCAGCAGCCCCCTGGGGGGGCTTGATACGCAGTATTTT. Translating gives CASSPLGGLDTQYF.

The rearrangement uses TRBV9 and TRBJ1-2; D is unclear. This CDR3 is built from 17 residues. CDR1 is SGDLS, CDR2 YYNGEE, per germline. Trimming took off 3 bases at V and 8 bases at J, with 26 bases between the two ends. The CDR3, as DNA: TGTGCCAGCAGCGCCCCCCTTGGAACACCCGCTATGGGCGGCTACACCTTC. As protein: CASSAPLGTPAMGGYTF.

The chain couples TRBV29-1 to TRBJ2-7; no clear D. Germline values: CDR1 SQVTM, CDR2 ANQGSEA. The V and J ends lost 4 bases and 6 bases respectively, with 16 bases between them. The CDR3 loop spans 13 amino acids. CDR3 sequence (DNA): TGCAGCGTTGGCCCCGGGCTTCTTTCCGAGCAGTACTTC. Residues: CSVGPGLLSEQYF.

The V and J genes are TRBV28 and TRBJ2-1; D remains ambiguous. The CDR3 runs 14 residues. V was shortened by 3 bases and J by 0 bases, with 6 bases between the two germline ends. Germline assignment: CDR1 MDHEN and CDR2 SYDVKM. CDR3 sequence reads: CASSFFGSYNEQFF. CDR3 coding DNA: TGTGCCAGCAGTTTTTTCGGCTCCTACAATGAGCAGTTCTTC.

The chain links TRBV19 to TRBJ1-1; 7 positions agree with TRBD1. Germline CDR1 and CDR2: LNHDA and SQIVND (reference sequence). V was pared by 4 bases and J by 2 bases, with 10 bases of the junction left unmatched. This CDR3 spans 16 amino acids. CDR3 amino acids: CASSTGQAFGNTEAFF. The CDR3 DNA reads as TGTGCCAGTAGTACCGGACAGGCATTTGGCAACACTGAAGCTTTCTTT. Based on the CDR3 plus reference TRBV19 and TRBJ1-1, the full variable domain is DGGITQSPKYLFRKEGQNVTLSCEQNLNHDAMYWYRQDPGQGLRLIYYSQIVNDFQKGDIAEGYSVSREKKESFPLTVTSAQKNPTAFYLCASSTGQAFGNTEAFFGQGTRLTVV.

This chain joins TRBV11-2 and TRBJ2-5; D is unresolved. V lost 3 bases and J 1 base, leaving 12 bases between the germline ends. Germline CDR1 is SGHAT and CDR2 is FQNNGV. This CDR3 region has 15 residues. This CDR3 reads CASSFSGFSQETQYF. The CDR3 DNA sequence: TGTGCCAGCAGCTTCTCAGGTTTTAGCCAAGAGACCCAGTACTTC.

The chain employs TRBV7-9 and TRBJ1-6; D is unclear. The CDR3 spans 15 residues. Germline loops: CDR1 SEHNR, CDR2 FQNEAQ (reference sequence). Trimming left V 2 bases short and J 2 bases short, with 7 bases between. CDR3 bases: TGTGCCAGCAGCTTATCCCAGGCCTATAATTCACCCCTCCACTTT. Translating gives CASSLSQAYNSPLHF.

This sequence joins TRBV9 and TRBJ2-7, with 9 bases that match TRBD1. This CDR3 is 15 amino acids long. Germline V CDR1 and CDR2: SGDLS, YYNGEE. The trim removed 3 bases at V and 3 bases at J, leaving 7 bases unmatched. The CDR3 reads CASSAYPGQGYEQYF. CDR3 DNA sequence: TGTGCCAGCAGCGCTTATCCGGGACAGGGCTACGAGCAGTACTTC.

This rearrangement joins TRBV6-5 to TRBJ2-1; D not resolved. The CDR3 runs to 14 residues. CDR1 and CDR2 from the germline V gene are MNHEY and SVGAGI. Trimming shortened V by 2 bases and J by 6 bases, and 11 bases separated the two germline ends. The CDR3 DNA is TGTGCCAGCAGTTACGGGCAGTGGGGCAATGAGCAGTTCTTC. Protein sequence: CASSYGQWGNEQFF.

V usage is TRBV5-1 and J usage is TRBJ2-3, with 14 bases lining up with TRBD2. This CDR3 has 17 amino acids. The junction had 8 bases not matched to a gene; V was cut back by 4 bases and J by 4 bases. In germline, CDR1 is SGHRS, CDR2 YFSETQ. CDR3 residues: CASSPYGTSGSPDTQYF. As DNA, the CDR3 is TGCGCCAGCAGCCCGTACGGGACTAGCGGGAGCCCAGATACGCAGTATTTT.

The chain uses TRBV4-1 and TRBJ2-1, with D hard to call. The CDR3 runs to 13 residues. Germline assignment: CDR1 MGHRA and CDR2 YSYEKL. Trimming took 0 bases from V and 8 from J, leaving 8 bases between them. The CDR3 nucleotides read TGCGCCAGCAGCCAAGAACCCCCCGATGAGCAGTTCTTC. It is translated as CASSQEPPDEQFF.

J is TRBJ1-1 and V is TRBV30; tentative D call: TRBD1 (6 bases). Germline V CDR1 and CDR2: GTSNPN, SVGIG (reference sequence). V was clipped by 0 bases and J by 9 bases, with 11 bases between them. The CDR3 has 12 residues. The CDR3 DNA reads TGTGCCTGGAGTGTAGGGCGGGACAAAGCTTTCTTT. Translated, it gives CAWSVGRDKAFF.

The chain's CDR3 is CASSQDPVRNNNSPLHF. The DNA for the CDR3 is TGTGCCAGCAGCCAAGATCCGGTTAGGAATAATAATTCACCCCTCCACTTT. This rearrangement joins TRBV3-1 (or the pseudogene TRBV3-2) to TRBJ1-6; no clear D. Germline V gene sequence: CDR1 LGHDT, CDR2 YNNKEL (reference sequence). The length of the CDR3 is 17 residues. Trimming left V 0 bases short and J 5 bases short, with 14 bases between.

V and J are TRBV11-1 and TRBJ2-3, with D possibly being TRBD1 or TRBD2 (5 bases each). Looked up from germline, CDR1 is SGHAT and CDR2 is FQDESV (reference sequence). The CDR3 loop spans 15 amino acids. V was cut by 6 bases and J by 2 bases, with 15 bases left in between. CDR3 in amino acids: CASSSNPGTTDTQYF. In DNA, the CDR3 is TGTGCCAGCAGTTCTAACCCCGGGACCACAGATACGCAGTATTTT.